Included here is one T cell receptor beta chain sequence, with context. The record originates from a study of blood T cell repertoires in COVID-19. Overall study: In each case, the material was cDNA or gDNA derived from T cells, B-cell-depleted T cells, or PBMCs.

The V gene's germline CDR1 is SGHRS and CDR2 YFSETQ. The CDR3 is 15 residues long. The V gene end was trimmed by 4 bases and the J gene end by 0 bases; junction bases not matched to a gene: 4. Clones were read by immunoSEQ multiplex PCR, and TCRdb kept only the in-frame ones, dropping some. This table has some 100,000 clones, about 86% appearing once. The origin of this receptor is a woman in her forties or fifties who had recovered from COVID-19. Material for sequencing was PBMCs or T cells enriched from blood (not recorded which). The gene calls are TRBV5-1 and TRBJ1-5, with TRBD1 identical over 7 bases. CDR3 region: CASSRGDSSNQPQHF. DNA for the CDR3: TGCGCCAGCAGCAGGGGGGACAGTAGCAATCAGCCCCAGCATTTT.